The clone carrying this TCR beta chain has only a few counts. Its antigen is not known. This CDR3 has 14 residues. Between the trimmed V and J ends, which lost 6 bases and 0 bases, there was a span of 9 bases. The V gene's germline CDR1 is KGHSH and CDR2 LQKENI. This sample is drawn from a study of cytomegalovirus exposure and HLA in healthy donors. Study-level points and caveats: Some public TCRs appeared in many individuals, while most sequences were rare. Among the CMV-associated chains, three were confirmed in vitro as specific for CMV antigens.

The PCR made use of 60 Vbeta and 13 Jbeta primers. This table comes from immunoSEQ multiplex PCR, and its TCRdb copy is limited to in-frame clones, with some not included. Among under 150,000 clones, approximately 68% were seen once, and the ten largest hold less than 2.5%. The TCR sequence derives from a middle-aged man in good health and CMV-seronegative. The sequenced sample consisted of PBMCs. V and J are TRBV18 and TRBJ1-5, with a weak D call TRBD1 (6 bases). CDR3 bases: TGTGCCAGCTCGCAGGGGTATAGCAATCAGCCCCAGCATTTT. Its translation: CASSQGYSNQPQHF.